This record covers a single T cell receptor beta chain. Its antigen is unknown. The CDR3 is cut off 3 residues early in the read; its end comes from the germline J gene. These data are taken from a study of Tregs in tolerant kidney transplant recipients. Unstimulated regulatory T cells (CD4+CD25+CD127-), CD4+CD25- non-regulatory cells, CD4 and CD8 cells were FACS-sorted from thawed PBMCs. Clones were read by immunoSEQ multiplex PCR, and TCRdb kept only the in-frame ones, dropping some. The sample holds fewer than 35,000 clones. The V gene lost 4 bases and the J gene lost 1 base, with 6 bases spanning the gap. From germline, CDR1 is SGHDT and CDR2 YYEEEE. This CDR3 spans 13 amino acids. Study-level points and caveats: No direct test of biological reproducibility was done here. Antigen-driven expansion was suggested because donor-specific Tregs expanded more than all Tregs in tolerant patients.

The sequences come from CD8+ T cells from blood, collected before the transplant. The receptor comes from a human donor who received a combined kidney and bone marrow transplant. V gene TRBV5-6 combines with J gene TRBJ2-1; tentative D call: TRBD2 (6 bases). The CDR3 loop is CASSRGSYNEQFF. The part of the CDR3 DNA that was read is TGTGCCAGCAGCCGGGGGTCCTACAATGAG.